The clone carrying this T cell receptor beta chain came up many times. During active infection, Seattle patients enrolled and were then monitored through disease. Deletions cut 4 bases from V and 0 bases from J, with 16 bases between. The CDR3 runs to 18 residues. Germline lookup yields CDR1 SEHNR and CDR2 FQNEAQ (reference sequence). Only in-frame clones appear in the TCRdb table, and some are missing; sequencing was by immunoSEQ multiplex PCR. Among some 180,000 clones listed, 80% to 90% were seen once. The sample belongs to a study of blood T cell repertoires in COVID-19. Overall study context: Sites across the United States, Italy and Spain contributed samples from acute and convalescent COVID-19.

The TCR comes from a woman between 35 and 50 years old with COVID-19, enrolled during active disease. The sample taken for sequencing was peripheral blood. The V call is TRBV7-9, the J call TRBJ1-6; D possibly corresponds to TRBD1 (6 bases). As DNA, the CDR3 is TGTGCCAGCAGCTCAGGGGACGGCTTTAGCTCCTATAATTCACCCCTCCACTTT. Translating it yields CASSSGDGFSSYNSPLHF. Combining the CDR3 with reference TRBV7-9 and TRBJ1-6 gives the whole variable domain DTGVSQNPRHKITKRGQNVTFRCDPISEHNRLYWYRQTLGQGPEFLTYFQNEAQLEKSRLLSDRFSAERPKGSFSTLEIQRTEQGDSAMYLCASSSGDGFSSYNSPLHFGNGTRLTVT.